These T cell receptor beta chains were read from a single sample in a study of blood T cell repertoires in COVID-19. TCRdb keeps only in-frame clones here, not all; method: immunoSEQ multiplex PCR. The sample has about 90,000 clones, about 81% seen once. Material: peripheral blood. These receptor sequences come from a human donor in a cohort sampled during active COVID-19. Each CDR3 is given with its conserved first and last residue. D genes are given only for firm matches. For some rows the clone size is stated as once, few or many, or as a class when expanded; others skip it.

d_call,clone_size,v_call,j_call,cdr3_aa,cdr3_nt
NA,NA,TRBV18,TRBJ2-7,CAGGQDVNEQYF,TGTGCTGGCGGGCAGGACGTCAACGAGCAGTACTTC
TRBD2,NA,TRBV27,TRBJ2-2,CASSLSIAGLGELFF,TGTGCCAGCAGTTTATCGATTGCGGGACTAGGGGAGCTGTTTTTT
TRBD1,NA,TRBV30,TRBJ1-1,CAWGGQELEAFF,TGTGCCTGGGGGGGACAGGAGCTTGAAGCTTTCTTT
NA,NA,TRBV19,TRBJ1-1,CASSNGHQLNTEAFF,TGTGCCAGTAGTAACGGACATCAGCTCAACACTGAAGCTTTCTTT
TRBD1,NA,TRBV19,TRBJ2-3,CASSLDRATDTQYF,TGTGCCAGTAGTTTGGACAGGGCCACAGATACGCAGTATTTT
NA,NA,TRBV7-3,TRBJ2-1,CASSSVTAYNEQFF,TGTGCCAGCAGCTCCGTGACAGCCTACAATGAGCAGTTCTTC
NA,NA,TRBV6-1,TRBJ2-3,CASSEGTVADTQYF,TGTGCCAGCAGTGAAGGGACAGTTGCGGATACGCAGTATTTT
TRBD2,NA,TRBV19,TRBJ2-5,CASSMFGGAWETQYF,TGTGCCAGTAGTATGTTCGGGGGGGCTTGGGAGACCCAGTACTTC
TRBD1,NA,TRBV5-1,TRBJ2-2,CASRMTGTGELFF,TGCGCCAGCAGGATGACAGGGACCGGGGAGCTGTTTTTT
NA,NA,TRBV18,TRBJ1-3,CASSPQGTGNTIYF,TGTGCCAGCTCACCCCAGGGTACTGGAAACACCATATATTTT
NA,NA,TRBV14,TRBJ1-1,CASSQVRRLPEAFF,TGTGCCAGCAGCCAAGTCCGGAGACTCCCTGAAGCTTTCTTT
NA,once,TRBV18,TRBJ1-6,CASSPFDRSSYNSPLHF,TGTGCCAGCTCACCATTCGACAGGAGCTCCTATAATTCACCCCTCCACTTT
NA,NA,TRBV24-1,TRBJ1-2,CATSEGGPTSTYGYTF,TGTGCCACCAGTGAGGGGGGACCTACCTCGACCTATGGCTACACCTTC
TRBD1,once,TRBV5-4,TRBJ2-7,CASSPGTGASYEQYF,TGTGCCAGCAGCCCCGGGACAGGGGCCTCCTACGAGCAGTACTTC
NA,NA,TRBV4-3,TRBJ1-2,CASSRDPGVPYGYTF,TGCGCCAGCAGCCGGGATCCGGGGGTCCCCTATGGCTACACCTTC
TRBD2,NA,TRBV6-5,TRBJ2-1,CASSWGEGEQFF,TGTGCCAGCAGCTGGGGGGAGGGTGAGCAGTTCTTC
NA,NA,TRBV3-1/TRBV3-2,TRBJ2-5,CASTGPLETQYF,TGTGCCAGCACAGGGCCACTGGAGACCCAGTACTTC
TRBD1,NA,TRBV30,TRBJ1-1,CAWSGGTGFTEAFF,TGTGCCTGGAGTGGTGGGACAGGGTTCACTGAAGCTTTCTTT
NA,NA,TRBV4-1,TRBJ1-1,CASSQVTGLTEAFF,TGCGCCAGCAGCCAAGTCACAGGGTTAACTGAAGCTTTCTTT
NA,NA,TRBV27,TRBJ2-3,CASSLVKNTDTQYF,TGTGCCAGCAGTTTAGTTAAAAACACAGATACGCAGTATTTT
NA,NA,TRBV7-2,TRBJ1-4,CASSLGQSATNEKLFF,TGTGCCAGCAGCTTAGGACAGTCTGCAACTAATGAAAAACTGTTTTTT
TRBD2,NA,TRBV5-1,TRBJ2-1,CASSLGTSFYNEQFF,TGCGCCAGCAGCTTGGGGACTAGCTTTTACAATGAGCAGTTCTTC
NA,NA,TRBV28,TRBJ1-5,CASSSGFSNQPQHF,TGTGCCAGCAGTTCAGGGTTTAGCAATCAGCCCCAGCATTTT
NA,NA,TRBV6-2/TRBV6-3,TRBJ1-5,CASSLDGNQPQHF,TGTGCCAGCAGTCTAGACGGCAATCAGCCCCAGCATTTT
TRBD2,once,TRBV5-1,TRBJ2-1,CASSSRTSGSYNEQFF,TGCGCCAGCAGCTCGCGGACTAGCGGTTCCTACAATGAGCAGTTCTTC
TRBD1,NA,TRBV27,TRBJ2-7,CASSPRGTGGHEQYF,TGTGCCAGCAGCCCCCGTGGGACAGGGGGCCACGAGCAGTACTTC
NA,few,TRBV30,TRBJ1-1,CAWKLDTNTEAFF,TGTGCCTGGAAATTAGACACGAACACTGAAGCTTTCTTT
NA,NA,TRBV5-6,TRBJ1-2,CASSLLYRVTYGYTF,TGTGCCAGCAGCTTGCTCTACAGGGTAACGTATGGCTACACCTTC
TRBD1,NA,TRBV5-8,TRBJ2-3,CASLETGGRTDTQYF,TGTGCCAGCTTAGAGACAGGGGGCAGAACAGATACGCAGTATTTT
NA,once,TRBV19,TRBJ1-5,CASSINPSRISNQPQHF,TGTGCCAGTAGTATAAACCCCTCCAGGATTAGCAATCAGCCCCAGCATTTT
TRBD1,NA,TRBV7-9,TRBJ1-3,CASSTGQGSGNTIYF,TGTGCCAGCAGCACGGGACAGGGATCTGGAAACACCATATATTTT
TRBD2,few,TRBV29-1,TRBJ2-3,CSVSGTSGPTDTQYF,TGCAGCGTATCCGGGACTAGCGGTCCCACAGATACGCAGTATTTT
NA,NA,TRBV25-1,TRBJ2-7,CASSVPGGSGEQYF,TGTGCCAGCAGTGTCCCAGGGGGGTCAGGCGAGCAGTACTTC
NA,NA,TRBV7-3,TRBJ2-5,CASSLLGGQETQYF,TGTGCCAGCAGCTTACTTGGGGGGCAAGAGACCCAGTACTTC
TRBD2,NA,TRBV9,TRBJ2-1,CASSALERGAVDEQFF,TGTGCCAGCAGCGCCCTCGAGCGGGGGGCAGTTGATGAGCAGTTCTTC
TRBD1,NA,TRBV30,TRBJ1-5,CAWTRTGRNQPQHF,TGTGCCTGGACCCGGACAGGGAGGAATCAGCCCCAGCATTTT
NA,NA,TRBV10-3,TRBJ2-3,CASRDTSTDTQYF,TGTGCCTCCCGGGACACCTCCACAGATACGCAGTATTTT
TRBD1,NA,TRBV3-1/TRBV3-2,TRBJ2-7,CASSPYRQGGSYEQYF,TGTGCCAGCAGCCCTTACCGACAGGGGGGCTCCTACGAGCAGTACTTC
NA,NA,TRBV6-5,TRBJ2-7,CASSYLGSAASYEQYF,TGTGCCAGCAGTTACTTAGGCAGCGCCGCGTCCTACGAGCAGTACTTC
TRBD1,NA,TRBV19,TRBJ1-5,CASSNRDRVWGNQPQHF,TGTGCCAGTAGTAACCGGGACAGGGTATGGGGCAATCAGCCCCAGCATTTT
TRBD1,NA,TRBV6-5,TRBJ2-7,CATTDRFSYEQYF,TGTGCCACTACGGACAGGTTCTCCTACGAGCAGTACTTC
TRBD1,few,TRBV4-1,TRBJ1-2,CASSTPGQKTYGYTF,TGCGCCAGCAGCACCCCGGGACAGAAAACCTATGGCTACACCTTC
TRBD2,NA,TRBV5-1,TRBJ2-1,CASSLTTSGGSNEQFF,TGCGCCAGCAGCTTGACGACTAGCGGGGGGTCAAATGAGCAGTTCTTC
TRBD1,NA,TRBV27,TRBJ2-7,CASSRAGTASYEQYF,TGTGCCAGCAGTCGAGCCGGGACAGCCTCCTACGAGCAGTACTTC